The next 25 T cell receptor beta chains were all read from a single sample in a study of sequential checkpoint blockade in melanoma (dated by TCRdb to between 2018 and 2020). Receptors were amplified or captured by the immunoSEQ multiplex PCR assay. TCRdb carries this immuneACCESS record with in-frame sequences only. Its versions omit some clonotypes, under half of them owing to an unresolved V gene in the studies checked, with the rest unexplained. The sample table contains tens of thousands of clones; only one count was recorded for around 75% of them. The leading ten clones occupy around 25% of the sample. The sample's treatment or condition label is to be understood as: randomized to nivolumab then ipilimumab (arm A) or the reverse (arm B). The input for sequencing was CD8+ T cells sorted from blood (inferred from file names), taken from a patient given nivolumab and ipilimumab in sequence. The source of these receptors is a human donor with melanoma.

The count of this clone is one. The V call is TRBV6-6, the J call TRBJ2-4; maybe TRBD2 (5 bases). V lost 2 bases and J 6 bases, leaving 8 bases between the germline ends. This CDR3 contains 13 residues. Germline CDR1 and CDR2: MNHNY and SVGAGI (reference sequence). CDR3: CASSYAEVNIQYF. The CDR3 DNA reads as TGTGCCAGCAGTTACGCGGAGGTAAACATTCAGTACTTC.

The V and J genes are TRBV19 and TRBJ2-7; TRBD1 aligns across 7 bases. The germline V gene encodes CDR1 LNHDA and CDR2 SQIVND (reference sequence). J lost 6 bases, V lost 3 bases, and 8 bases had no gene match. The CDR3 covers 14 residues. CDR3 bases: TGTGCCAGTAGTATTTCATTACAGGGGTTCGAGCAGTACTTC. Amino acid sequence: CASSISLQGFEQYF. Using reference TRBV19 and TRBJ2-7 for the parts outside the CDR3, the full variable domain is DGGITQSPKYLFRKEGQNVTLSCEQNLNHDAMYWYRQDPGQGLRLIYYSQIVNDFQKGDIAEGYSVSREKKESFPLTVTSAQKNPTAFYLCASSISLQGFEQYFGPGTRLTVT.

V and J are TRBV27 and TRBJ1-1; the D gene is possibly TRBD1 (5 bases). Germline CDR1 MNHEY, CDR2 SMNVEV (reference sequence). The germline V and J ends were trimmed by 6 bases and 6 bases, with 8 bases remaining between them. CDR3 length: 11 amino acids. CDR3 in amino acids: CASSDSAEAFF. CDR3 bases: TGTGCCAGCAGCGACAGTGCTGAAGCTTTCTTT.

Written as DNA, the CDR3 is TGTGCCAGCAGTTCCGGGGATAGCACAGATACGCAGTATTTT. This gives the protein CASSSGDSTDTQYF. The gene calls are TRBV27 and TRBJ2-3, with D maybe TRBD2 (5 bases). Germline V gives CDR1 MNHEY, CDR2 SMNVEV (reference sequence). The CDR3 runs 14 residues. Trimming pared 4 bases from V and 0 bases from J, leaving 8 bases between.

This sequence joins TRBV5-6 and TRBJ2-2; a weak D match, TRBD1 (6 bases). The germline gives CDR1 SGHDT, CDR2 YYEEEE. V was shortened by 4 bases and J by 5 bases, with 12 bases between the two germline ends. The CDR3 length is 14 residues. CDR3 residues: CASSPDSLTGELFF. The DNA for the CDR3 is TGTGCCAGCAGCCCGGACAGTCTAACCGGGGAGCTGTTTTTT.

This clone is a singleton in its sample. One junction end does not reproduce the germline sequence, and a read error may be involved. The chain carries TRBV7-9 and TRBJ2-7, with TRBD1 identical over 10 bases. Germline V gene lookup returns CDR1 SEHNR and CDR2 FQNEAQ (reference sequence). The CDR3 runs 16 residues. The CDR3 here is CVSSLAQDRGRYEQYF. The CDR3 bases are TGTGTCAGCAGCTTAGCTCAGGACAGGGGGAGATACGAGCAGTACTTC.

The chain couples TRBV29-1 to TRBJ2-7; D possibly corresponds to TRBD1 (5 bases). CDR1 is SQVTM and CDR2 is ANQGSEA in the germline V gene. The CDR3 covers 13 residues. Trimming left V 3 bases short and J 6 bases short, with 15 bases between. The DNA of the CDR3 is TGCAGCGTTGAGGGGTTGGACAACAGCGAGCAGTACTTC. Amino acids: CSVEGLDNSEQYF.

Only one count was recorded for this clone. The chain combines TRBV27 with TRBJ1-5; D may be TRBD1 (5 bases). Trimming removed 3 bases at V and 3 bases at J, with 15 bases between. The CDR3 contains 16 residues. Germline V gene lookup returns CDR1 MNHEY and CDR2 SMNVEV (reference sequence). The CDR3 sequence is CASSLGSRGINQPQHF. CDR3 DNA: TGTGCCAGCAGTTTGGGGAGTCGGGGGATCAATCAGCCCCAGCATTTT.

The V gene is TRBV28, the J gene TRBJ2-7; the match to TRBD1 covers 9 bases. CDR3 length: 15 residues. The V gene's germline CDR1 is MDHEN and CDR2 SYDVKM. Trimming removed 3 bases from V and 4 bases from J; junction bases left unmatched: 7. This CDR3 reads CASSFPGQGNYEQYF. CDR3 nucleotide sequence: TGTGCCAGCAGTTTCCCCGGACAGGGGAATTACGAGCAGTACTTC.

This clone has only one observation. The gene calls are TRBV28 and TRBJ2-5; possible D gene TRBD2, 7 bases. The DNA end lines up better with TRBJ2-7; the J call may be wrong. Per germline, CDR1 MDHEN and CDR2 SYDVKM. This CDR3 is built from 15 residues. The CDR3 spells CASKPAGHQAYEQYF. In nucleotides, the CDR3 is TGTGCCAGCAAACCAGCGGGACATCAGGCCTACGAGCAGTACTTC.

The CDR3 sequence is CASRAGEGTQYF. The CDR3 region has the DNA TGTGCCAGCAGGGCGGGAGAAGGTACGCAGTATTTT. The chain recombines TRBV28 with TRBJ2-3; 7 bases are shared with TRBD2. The germline V gene encodes CDR1 MDHEN and CDR2 SYDVKM. Trimming took 6 bases from V and 8 from J; bases not matched to a gene: 5. The CDR3 extends over 12 amino acids.

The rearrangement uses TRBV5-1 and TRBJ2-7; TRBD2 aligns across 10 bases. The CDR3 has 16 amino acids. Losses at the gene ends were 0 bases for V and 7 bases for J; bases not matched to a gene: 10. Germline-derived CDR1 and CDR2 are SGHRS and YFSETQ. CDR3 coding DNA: TGCGCCAGCAGCTTGGCCCCCTCTAGCGGGAGTGGTGAGCAGTACTTC. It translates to CASSLAPSSGSGEQYF.

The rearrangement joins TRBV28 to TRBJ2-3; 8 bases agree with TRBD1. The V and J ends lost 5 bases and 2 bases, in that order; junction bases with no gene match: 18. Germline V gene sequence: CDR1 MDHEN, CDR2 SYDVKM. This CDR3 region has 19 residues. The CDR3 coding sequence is TGTGCCAGCAGTCCCCACACAACGACAGGGGAATATGACACAGATACGCAGTATTTT. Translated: CASSPHTTTGEYDTDTQYF.

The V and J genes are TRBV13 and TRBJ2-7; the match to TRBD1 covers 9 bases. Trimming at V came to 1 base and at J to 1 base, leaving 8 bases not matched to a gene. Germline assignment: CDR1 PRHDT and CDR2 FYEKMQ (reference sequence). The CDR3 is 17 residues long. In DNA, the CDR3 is TGTGCCAGCAGCTTAGTTACCGGGACAGGGTCATCCTACGAGCAGTACTTC. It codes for CASSLVTGTGSSYEQYF.

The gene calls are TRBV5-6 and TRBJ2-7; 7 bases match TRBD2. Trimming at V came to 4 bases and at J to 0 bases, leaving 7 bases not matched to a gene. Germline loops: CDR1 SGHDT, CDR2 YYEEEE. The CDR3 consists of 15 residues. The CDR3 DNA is TGTGCCAGCAGCGGGGATTGGGGGGGCTCCTACGAGCAGTACTTC. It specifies CASSGDWGGSYEQYF.

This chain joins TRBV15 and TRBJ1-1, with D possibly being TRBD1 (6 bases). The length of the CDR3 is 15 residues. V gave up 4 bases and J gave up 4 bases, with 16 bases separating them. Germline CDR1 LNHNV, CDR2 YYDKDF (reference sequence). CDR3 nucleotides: TGTGCCACCAGCACCCCGGGACAATTGGGCACTGAAGCTTTCTTT. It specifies CATSTPGQLGTEAFF.

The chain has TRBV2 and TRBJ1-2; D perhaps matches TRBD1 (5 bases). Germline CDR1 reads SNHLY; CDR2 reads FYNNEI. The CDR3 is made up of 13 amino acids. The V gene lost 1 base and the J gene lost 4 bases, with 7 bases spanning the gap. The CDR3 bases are TGTGCCAGCAGTGAAGGACAGCCCTATGGCTACACCTTC. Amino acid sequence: CASSEGQPYGYTF.

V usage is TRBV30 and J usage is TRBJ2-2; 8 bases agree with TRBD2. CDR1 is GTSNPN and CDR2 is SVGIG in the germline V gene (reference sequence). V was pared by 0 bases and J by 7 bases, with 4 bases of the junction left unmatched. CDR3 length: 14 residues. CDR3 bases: TGTGCCTGGAGTGTAGATGCGGGGGGCGGGGAGCTGTTTTTT. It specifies CAWSVDAGGGELFF.

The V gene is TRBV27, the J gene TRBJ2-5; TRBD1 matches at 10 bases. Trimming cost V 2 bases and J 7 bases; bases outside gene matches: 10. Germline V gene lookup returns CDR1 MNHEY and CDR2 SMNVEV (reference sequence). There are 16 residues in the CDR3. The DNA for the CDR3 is TGTGCCAGCAGTTTAATCGGCGGGACAGGGGTCGGGACCCAGTACTTC. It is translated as CASSLIGGTGVGTQYF.

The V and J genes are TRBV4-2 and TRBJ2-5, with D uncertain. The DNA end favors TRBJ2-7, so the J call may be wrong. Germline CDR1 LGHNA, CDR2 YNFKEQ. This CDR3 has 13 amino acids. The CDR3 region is CASSRPDSYEQYF. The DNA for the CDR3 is TGTGCCAGCAGCCGACCCGACTCCTACGAGCAGTACTTC.

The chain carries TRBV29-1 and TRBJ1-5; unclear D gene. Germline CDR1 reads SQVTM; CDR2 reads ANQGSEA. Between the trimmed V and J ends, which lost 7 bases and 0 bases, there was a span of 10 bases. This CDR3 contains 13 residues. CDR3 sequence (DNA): TGCAGCGCCCAGTATAATAGCAATCAGCCCCAGCATTTT. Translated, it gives CSAQYNSNQPQHF.

Here the CDR3 DNA reads TGCGCCAGCAGTGTGGGGGGGGAGAACACTGAAGCTTTCTTT. It translates to CASSVGGENTEAFF. The chain uses TRBV10-1 and TRBJ1-1; D possibly corresponds to TRBD1 (5 bases). Germline CDR1 is WNHNN and CDR2 is SYGVQD (reference sequence). V dropped 4 bases and J dropped 1 base, with 10 bases sitting between them. The CDR3 contains 14 residues.

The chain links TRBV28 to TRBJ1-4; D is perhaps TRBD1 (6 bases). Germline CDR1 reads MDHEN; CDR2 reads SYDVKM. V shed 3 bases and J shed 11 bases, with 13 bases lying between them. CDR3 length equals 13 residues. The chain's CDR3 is CASSFGGLGKLFF. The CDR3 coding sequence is TGTGCCAGCAGTTTTGGGGGCTTGGGGAAACTGTTTTTT.

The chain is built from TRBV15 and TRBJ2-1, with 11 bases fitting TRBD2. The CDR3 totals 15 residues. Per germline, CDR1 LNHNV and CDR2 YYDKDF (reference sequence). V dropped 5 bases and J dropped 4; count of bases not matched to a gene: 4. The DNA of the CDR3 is TGTGCCACCAGCCAATTAGCGGGAGGGTACAATGAGCAGTTCTTC. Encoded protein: CATSQLAGGYNEQFF.

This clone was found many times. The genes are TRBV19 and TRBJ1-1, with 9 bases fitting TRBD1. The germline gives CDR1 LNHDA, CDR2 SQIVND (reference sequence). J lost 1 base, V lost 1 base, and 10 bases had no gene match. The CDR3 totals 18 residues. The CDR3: CASSIGDRAPLTNTEAFF. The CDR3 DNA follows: TGTGCCAGTAGTATAGGGGACAGGGCCCCGCTAACGAACACTGAAGCTTTCTTT.